One and the same sample provided the 11 T cell receptor beta chains below, sequenced in a study of shared clonotypes between healthy human individuals. Assay: immunoSEQ multiplex PCR; the TCRdb copy retains only in-frame clones and omits some. The sample lists fewer than 3 million clones, less than 95% occurring once. The material sequenced was naive CD4+ T cells from PBMCs. Subset given: CD45RA+ positively selected. The source is a man aged 18 to 30 in good health. Some clones in this sample may be carry-over from other donors' samples.

The gene calls are TRBV5-1 and TRBJ2-2; 11 nucleotides agree with TRBD2. Per the germline V gene, CDR1 is SGHRS and CDR2 is YFSETQ. The CDR3 sequence is 18 residues long. Trimming took 2 bases from V and 2 from J; bases not matched to a gene: 8. The CDR3 spells CASSLTSGRLSNTGELFF. DNA of the CDR3: TGCGCCAGCAGCTTAACTAGCGGGAGATTAAGTAACACCGGGGAGCTGTTTTTT.

The chain carries TRBV5-6 and TRBJ1-3; D is undetermined. Deletions cut 1 base from V and 2 bases from J, with 7 bases between. The CDR3 loop spans 14 amino acids. The V gene's germline CDR1 is SGHDT and CDR2 YYEEEE. The CDR3 here is CASSLWGTGNTIYF. The CDR3 DNA sequence: TGTGCCAGCAGCTTGTGGGGAACTGGAAACACCATATATTTT.

This clone showed up just once. Other DNA sequences within the sample encode an identical CDR3. The rearrangement uses TRBV28 and TRBJ1-2; no firm D call. The CDR3 has 11 amino acids. Germline values: CDR1 MDHEN, CDR2 SYDVKM. The germline V and J ends were trimmed by 3 bases and 7 bases, with 6 bases remaining between them. CDR3 loop: CASSLARGYTF. CDR3 sequence (DNA): TGTGCCAGCAGTTTGGCGCGTGGCTACACCTTC.

The gene calls are TRBV6-6 and TRBJ1-2; the D is unclear. Germline-derived CDR1 and CDR2 are MNHNY and SVGAGI (reference sequence). The CDR3 sequence is 15 residues long. V lost 4 bases to trimming and J lost 4 bases, with 16 bases between them. The CDR3 region is CASSSVESRSYGYTF. The CDR3 coding sequence is TGTGCCAGCAGTTCCGTAGAAAGTAGGAGCTATGGCTACACCTTC.

The V gene is TRBV28, the J gene TRBJ2-2; possible D gene TRBD2, 6 bases. Germline lookup yields CDR1 MDHEN and CDR2 SYDVKM. There are 18 residues in the CDR3. V shed 6 bases and J shed 2 bases, with 22 bases lying between them. DNA of the CDR3: TGTGCCAGCAGCTACACCACCGGGACTCCAACTAACACCGGGGAGCTGTTTTTT. The encoded protein is CASSYTTGTPTNTGELFF.

The V and J genes are TRBV9 and TRBJ2-1, with 7 bases that match TRBD2. The V gene end was trimmed by 1 base and the J gene end by 6 bases; junction bases not matched to a gene: 7. Germline CDR1 is SGDLS and CDR2 is YYNGEE. The CDR3 sequence is 15 residues long. CDR3 in DNA: TGTGCCAGCAGCGTATTCGCGGGAGTGAGCAATGAGCAGTTCTTC. Amino acid sequence: CASSVFAGVSNEQFF.

The chain carries TRBV28 and TRBJ1-1; D is ambiguous. V was clipped by 6 bases and J by 10 bases, with 12 bases between them. The CDR3 has 11 residues. Germline lookup yields CDR1 MDHEN and CDR2 SYDVKM. The CDR3 is CASSLEARAFF. The CDR3 DNA is TGTGCCAGCAGCCTTGAGGCGCGAGCTTTCTTT. The full variable domain, with the rest looked up from reference TRBV28 and TRBJ1-1, is DVKVTQSSRYLVKRTGEKVFLECVQDMDHENMFWYRQDPGLGLRLIYFSYDVKMKEKGDIPEGYSVSREKKERFSLILESASTNQTSMYLCASSLEARAFFGQGTRLTVV.

The rearrangement links TRBV7-9 to TRBJ1-4; unclear D gene. V shed 4 bases and J shed 4 bases, with 4 bases lying between them. Germline values: CDR1 SEHNR, CDR2 FQNEAQ (reference sequence). CDR3 length equals 12 residues. The CDR3 DNA sequence: TGTGCCAGCAGCTCCCATAATGAAAAACTGTTTTTT. This gives the protein CASSSHNEKLFF.

The CDR3 sequence: CASTKGTGPNTEAFF. The CDR3 bases are TGTGCCAGCACGAAAGGCACAGGACCAAACACTGAAGCTTTCTTT. This chain uses TRBV6-6 with TRBJ1-1, with D tentatively TRBD1 (5 bases). Trimming removed 7 bases at V and 2 bases at J, with 17 bases between. The CDR3 length is 15 residues. Germline V gene sequence: CDR1 MNHNY, CDR2 SVGAGI (reference sequence).

The chain is built from TRBV7-9 and TRBJ2-2; D not certain. In germline, CDR1 is SEHNR, CDR2 FQNEAQ (reference sequence). V was trimmed by 5 bases and J by 5 bases, leaving 9 bases between them. The CDR3 totals 13 residues. The CDR3 loop reads CASSPTGTGELFF. The CDR3 DNA follows: TGTGCCAGCAGCCCGACCGGAACCGGGGAGCTGTTTTTT.

This clone appeared a single time. V is TRBV6-5 and J is TRBJ1-2, with D hard to call. Germline V gives CDR1 MNHEY, CDR2 SVGAGI. Trimming took 2 bases from V and 7 from J, leaving 11 bases between them. This CDR3 spans 13 amino acids. CDR3 DNA: TGTGCCAGCAGTTACGGACGGGCCGGTGGCTACACCTTC. Translated: CASSYGRAGGYTF.